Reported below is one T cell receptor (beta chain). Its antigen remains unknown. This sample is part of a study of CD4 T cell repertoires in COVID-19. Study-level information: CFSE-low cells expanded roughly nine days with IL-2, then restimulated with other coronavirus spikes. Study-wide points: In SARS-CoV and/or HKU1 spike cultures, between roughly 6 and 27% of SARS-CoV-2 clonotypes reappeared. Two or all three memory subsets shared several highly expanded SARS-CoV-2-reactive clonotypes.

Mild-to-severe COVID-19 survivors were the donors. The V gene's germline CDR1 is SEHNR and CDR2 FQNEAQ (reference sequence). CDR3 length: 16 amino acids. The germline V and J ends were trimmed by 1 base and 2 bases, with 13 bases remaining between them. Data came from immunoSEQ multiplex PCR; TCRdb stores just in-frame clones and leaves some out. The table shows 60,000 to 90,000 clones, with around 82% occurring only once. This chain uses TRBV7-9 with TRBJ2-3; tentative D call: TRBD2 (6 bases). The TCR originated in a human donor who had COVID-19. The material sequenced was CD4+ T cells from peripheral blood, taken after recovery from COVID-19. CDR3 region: CASSLEFGTYTDTQYF. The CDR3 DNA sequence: TGTGCCAGCAGCTTAGAGTTCGGGACTTACACAGATACGCAGTATTTT.